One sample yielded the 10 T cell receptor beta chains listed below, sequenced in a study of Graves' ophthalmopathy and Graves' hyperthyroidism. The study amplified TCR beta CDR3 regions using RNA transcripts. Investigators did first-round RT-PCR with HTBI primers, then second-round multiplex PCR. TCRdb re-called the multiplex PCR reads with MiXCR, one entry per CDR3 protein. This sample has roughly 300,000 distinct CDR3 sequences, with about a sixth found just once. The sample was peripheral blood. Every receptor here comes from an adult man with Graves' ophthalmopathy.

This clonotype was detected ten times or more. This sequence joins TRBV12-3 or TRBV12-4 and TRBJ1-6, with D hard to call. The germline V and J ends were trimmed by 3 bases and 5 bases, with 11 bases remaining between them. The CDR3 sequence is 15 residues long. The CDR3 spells CASSFRGTDNSPLHF. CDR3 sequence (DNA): TGTGCCAGCAGTTTCCGGGGAACCGATAATTCACCCCTCCACTTT.

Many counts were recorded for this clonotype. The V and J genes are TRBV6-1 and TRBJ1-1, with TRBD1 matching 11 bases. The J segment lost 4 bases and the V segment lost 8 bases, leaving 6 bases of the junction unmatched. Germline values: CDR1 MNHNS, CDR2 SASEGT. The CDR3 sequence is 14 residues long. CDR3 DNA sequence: TGTGCCAGCGGGGACAGGGGGTTTGGCACTGAAGCTTTCTTT. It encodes CASGDRGFGTEAFF.

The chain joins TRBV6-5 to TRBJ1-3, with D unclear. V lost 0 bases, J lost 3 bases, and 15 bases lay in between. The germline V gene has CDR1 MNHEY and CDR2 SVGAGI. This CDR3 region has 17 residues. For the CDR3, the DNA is TGTGCCAGCAGTTACTCTGAAGGACTGAACCGTGGAAACACCATATATTTT. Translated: CASSYSEGLNRGNTIYF.

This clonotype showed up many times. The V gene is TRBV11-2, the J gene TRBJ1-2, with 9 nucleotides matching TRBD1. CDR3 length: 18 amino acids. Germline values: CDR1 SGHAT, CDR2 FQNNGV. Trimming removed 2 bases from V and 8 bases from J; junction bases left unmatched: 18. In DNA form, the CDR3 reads TGTGCCAGCAGCTTAACCCCGGTCCGGGGAGGACAGGGGCCCGGCTACACCTTC. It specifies CASSLTPVRGGQGPGYTF.

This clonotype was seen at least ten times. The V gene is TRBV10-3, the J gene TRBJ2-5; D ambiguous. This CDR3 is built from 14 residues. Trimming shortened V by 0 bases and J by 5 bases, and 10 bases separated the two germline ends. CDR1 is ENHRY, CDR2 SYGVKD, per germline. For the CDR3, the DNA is TGTGCCATCAGTGAGTCAAGGGTTTGGGAGACCCAGTACTTC. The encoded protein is CAISESRVWETQYF.

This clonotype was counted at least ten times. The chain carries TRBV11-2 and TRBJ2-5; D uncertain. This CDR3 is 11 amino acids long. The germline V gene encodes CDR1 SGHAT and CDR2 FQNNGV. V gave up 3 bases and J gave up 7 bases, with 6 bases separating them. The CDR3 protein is CASSLVWTQYF. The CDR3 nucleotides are TGTGCCAGCAGCTTGGTGTGGACCCAGTACTTC.

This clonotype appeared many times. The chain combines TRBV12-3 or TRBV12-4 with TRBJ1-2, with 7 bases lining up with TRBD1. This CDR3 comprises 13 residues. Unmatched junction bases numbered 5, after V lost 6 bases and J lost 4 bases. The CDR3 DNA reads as TGTGCCAGCAGAATAACAGGGGTCTATGGCTACACCTTC. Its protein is CASRITGVYGYTF.

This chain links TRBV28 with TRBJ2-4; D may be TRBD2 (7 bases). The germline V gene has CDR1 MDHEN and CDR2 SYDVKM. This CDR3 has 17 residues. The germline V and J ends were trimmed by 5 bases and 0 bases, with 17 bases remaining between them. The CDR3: CASSPTPGGPAKNIQYF. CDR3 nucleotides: TGTGCCAGCAGTCCGACCCCCGGGGGGCCAGCCAAAAACATTCAGTACTTC.

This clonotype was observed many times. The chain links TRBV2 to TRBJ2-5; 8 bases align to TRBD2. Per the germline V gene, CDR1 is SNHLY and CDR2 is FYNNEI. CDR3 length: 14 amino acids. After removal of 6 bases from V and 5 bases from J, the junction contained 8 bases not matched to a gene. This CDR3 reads CASRAGTSLETQYF. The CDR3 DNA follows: TGTGCCAGCAGAGCCGGGACTAGTTTGGAGACCCAGTACTTC.

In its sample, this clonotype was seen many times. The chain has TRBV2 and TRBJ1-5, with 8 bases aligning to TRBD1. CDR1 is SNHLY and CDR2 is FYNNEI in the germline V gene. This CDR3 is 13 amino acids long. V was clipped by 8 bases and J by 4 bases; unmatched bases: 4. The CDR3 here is CASVGQGNQPQHF. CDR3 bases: TGTGCCAGCGTTGGACAGGGAAATCAGCCCCAGCATTTT.